This T cell receptor beta chain is drawn from a study of blood T cell repertoires in COVID-19. Original methodology: It was from reference gene primer amplification that nucleated cell counts were estimated. Sequencing used immunoSEQ multiplex PCR; TCRdb keeps in-frame clones, though not all of them. V, J and clone size derive from that table, while D and trimming were established from the DNA sequence. The sample yields 250,000 or so clones, about 89% seen once. Germline CDR1 is MNHNS and CDR2 is SASEGT. The CDR3 consists of 16 residues. J lost 3 bases, V lost 1 base, and 5 bases had no gene match. The sample comprised PBMCs or T cells enriched from blood (not recorded which). The V call is TRBV6-1, the J call TRBJ2-2; 7 bases map to TRBD2. This receptor was obtained from a woman between 18 and 29 years old who had recovered from COVID-19. CDR3 in DNA: TGTGCCAGCAGTGAAGGGCGGGGGATGGACACCGGGGAGCTGTTTTTT. Its translation is CASSEGRGMDTGELFF.